Below, one T cell receptor beta chain is given with its context. Antigen specificity is unknown. The entry originates in a study of cytomegalovirus exposure and HLA in healthy donors. PCR amplification relied on 60 Vbeta primers (plus 13 Jbeta primers). Assay: immunoSEQ multiplex PCR; the TCRdb copy retains only in-frame clones and omits some. Its table lists approximately 100,000 clones. General observations from the study: According to reports, the classifier identified cytomegalovirus status with high specificity and sensitivity.

CDR3 length: 12 residues. Germline lookup yields CDR1 WNHNN and CDR2 SYGVQD (reference sequence). V was trimmed by 7 bases and J by 2 bases, leaving 9 bases between them. The material sequenced was PBMCs. The sequence was collected from a man aged 50 or older in good health and CMV-seronegative. The chain employs TRBV10-1 and TRBJ2-7, with a possible D match to TRBD1 (5 bases). CDR3 sequence: CASTDRAYEQYF. In DNA, the CDR3 is TGCGCCAGCACCGACAGAGCCTACGAGCAGTACTTC.